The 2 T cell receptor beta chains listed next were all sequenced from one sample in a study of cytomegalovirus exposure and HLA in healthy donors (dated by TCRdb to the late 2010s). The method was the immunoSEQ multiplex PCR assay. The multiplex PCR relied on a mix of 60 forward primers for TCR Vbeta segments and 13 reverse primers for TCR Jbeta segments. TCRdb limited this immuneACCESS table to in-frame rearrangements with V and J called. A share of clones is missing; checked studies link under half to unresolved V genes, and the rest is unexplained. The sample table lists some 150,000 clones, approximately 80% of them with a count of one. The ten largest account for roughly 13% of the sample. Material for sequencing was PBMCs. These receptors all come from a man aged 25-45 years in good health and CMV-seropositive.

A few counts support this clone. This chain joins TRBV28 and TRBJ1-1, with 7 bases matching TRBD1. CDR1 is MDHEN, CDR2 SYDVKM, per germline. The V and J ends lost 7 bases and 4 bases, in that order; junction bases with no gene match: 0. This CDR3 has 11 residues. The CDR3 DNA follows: TGTGCCAGCACAGGGGGCACTGAAGCTTTCTTT. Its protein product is CASTGGTEAFF.

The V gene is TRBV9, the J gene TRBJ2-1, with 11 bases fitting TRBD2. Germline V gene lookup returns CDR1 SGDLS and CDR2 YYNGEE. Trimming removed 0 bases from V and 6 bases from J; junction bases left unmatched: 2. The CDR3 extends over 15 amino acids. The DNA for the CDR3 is TGTGCCAGCAGCGTAGCCGGGACTAGCGGCAATGAGCAGTTCTTC. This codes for CASSVAGTSGNEQFF.